The text below deals with one TCR beta chain. The CDR3 has 13 amino acids. V lost 0 bases to trimming and J lost 3 bases, with 6 bases between them. Germline CDR1 reads SGHNT; CDR2 reads YYREEE (reference sequence). Profiling relied on immunoSEQ multiplex PCR, and the TCRdb table lists in-frame clones only, not all of them. Of tens of thousands of clones listed, approximately 84% are singletons. This entry is derived from a study of T cells in localized non-small cell lung cancer. The chain carries TRBV5-4 and TRBJ1-2; D gene unclear. This TCR was recovered from a female donor at least 60 years old with stage I lung adenocarcinoma. The sample here was peripheral blood, taken before any cancer treatment. The CDR3: CASSLDGYYGYTF. The CDR3 DNA is TGTGCCAGCAGCTTGGATGGGTACTATGGCTACACCTTC.